The following is a TCR beta chain sequence with its context. Its recognized antigen is unknown. No much larger clone exists at a distance of one base, and base qualities are not known. Libraries were made using the immunoSEQ multiplex PCR assay. Concerning the study's data processing: To diagnose cytomegalovirus status from the catalog of TCR beta chain sequences, a statistical classification framework was built. The source is immuneACCESS, and TCRdb retained only in-frame sequences with V and J called. Part of the clones is not carried over; for the studies checked, unresolved V genes explain less than half of this, and the remainder is unexplained. That table supplies the V and J calls and clone size; D and trimming were determined from the DNA. A total of around 120,000 clones appear in this sample, 75% to 90% of them only once. The top ten hold about 4% of the sample. The data are from a study of cytomegalovirus exposure and HLA in healthy donors (TCRdb year 2017). For the wider study: According to a later analysis, the roughly 120 validation repertoires were produced on the same platform as the 666 repertoires of the first cohort. The aim of the study was to test whether cataloging public T cell receptors could identify signatures of past pathogen exposure. In addition to the first cohort of several hundred subjects, a separate validation cohort of 130 or so different subjects was used. The study combined high-throughput TCR immunosequencing, statistical association of individual TCRs with disease status, and machine learning to predict cytomegalovirus infection status. The study at large found these results: Across donors, most TCR sequences were observed very rarely, whereas some public TCRs were present in many individuals. Cytomegalovirus status was reported to be diagnosed by the classifier with high specificity and sensitivity in both the original and validation cohorts. In a later analysis, TCRs clustered in the first cohort were found to also tend to co-occur in the roughly 110 validation repertoires, with 85% to 95% of cluster scores above 0. It was suggested by the authors that the approach could potentially be generalized to other disease states and immunological phenotypes. A later analysis had no HLA typing for the validation cohort, so co-occurrence there was scored across all 130 or so repertoires. Three of the identified cytomegalovirus-associated TCR beta chains were confirmed in vitro to be specific for cytomegalovirus antigens. The study listed 164 TCR beta chains as associated with cytomegalovirus.

CDR1 and CDR2 (MNHNS, SASEGT) derive from the germline V gene. The junction shows trimming of 7 bases on V and 5 bases on J, and the gene matches do not reach 6 bases of it. The CDR3 covers 14 residues, taking in both the cysteine and the phenylalanine. This entry keeps only the CDR3 DNA: 42 bases, framed from base 1. The donors were included in the validation cohort of 120 subjects, a group kept apart from the roughly 680-subject first cohort. This chain is built from TRBV6-1 and TRBJ2-5; 11 bases in between match TRBD1. The sequenced sample consisted of PBMCs. The sequence was obtained from a man in his late teens or twenties in good health and CMV-seropositive. The sequence in DNA is TGTGCCAGCATAAGGACAGGGGGCTCTGAGACCCAGTACTTC. It encodes CASIRTGGSETQYF.